Sequencing of this T cell receptor (beta chain) was carried out in a study of cytomegalovirus exposure and HLA in healthy donors. General study findings and limits: The availability of immune exposure information extended only to CMV serostatus. Most CMV-associated TCR beta chains appeared HLA-restricted in a later analysis.

The study ran its PCR with 60 Vbeta and 13 Jbeta primers. TCRdb's copy holds only in-frame clones and misses some; the assay was immunoSEQ multiplex PCR. The top ten clones hold 1.5% to 2% of a sample with roughly 140,000 clones, 70% to 75% of them seen once. The V end was cut by 4 bases, the J end by 0 bases, with 11 bases between. CDR3 length: 15 residues. Germline-derived CDR1 and CDR2 are SGHNT and YYREEE (reference sequence). Worth noting for this clone: The antigen remains undetermined.

The specimen was PBMCs. The sequence came from a woman aged 25 to 39 in good health and CMV-seronegative. The chain couples TRBV5-4 to TRBJ1-3; D remains ambiguous. CDR3 bases: TGTGCCAGCAGCGATCATCGAGGCTCTGGAAACACCATATATTTT. Protein product: CASSDHRGSGNTIYF.